This is a list of T cell receptor beta chains from one sample in a study of OX40 agonist ivuxolimab in advanced cancers. Repertoires were generated with immunoSEQ multiplex PCR, while TCRdb's copy carries only in-frame clones and drops some. The profile shows under 200,000 clones, around 94% of them singletons. Sequencing was performed on CD4+ or CD8+ T cells sorted from blood, taken in a trial of the OX40 agonist ivuxolimab. The source of these receptors is an adult with an advanced solid tumor such as melanoma, head and neck, liver or kidney cancer. CDR3s include the opening cysteine and the closing phenylalanine or tryptophan. D genes are given only for firm matches. A clone size is listed for some rows: how often the clone was seen (once, few, many), or a class if it is expanded.

D gene: NA; V gene: TRBV5-1; J gene: TRBJ2-3; clone size: NA; CDR3 protein: CASRPIWGGASTDTQYF; CDR3 DNA: TGCGCCAGCAGACCCATTTGGGGCGGGGCAAGCACAGATACGCAGTATTTT
D gene: TRBD2; V gene: TRBV11-2; J gene: TRBJ2-7; clone size: once; CDR3 protein: CASSGRLAEVYEQYF; CDR3 DNA: TGTGCCAGCAGCGGCAGACTAGCGGAAGTCTACGAGCAGTACTTC
D gene: NA; V gene: TRBV2; J gene: TRBJ2-5; clone size: NA; CDR3 protein: CASSEALRQVEYF; CDR3 DNA: TGTGCCAGCAGTGAAGCGCTTAGGCAGGTTGAGTACTTC
D gene: NA; V gene: TRBV16; J gene: TRBJ2-3; clone size: NA; CDR3 protein: CASSLLGLPDTQYF; CDR3 DNA: TGTGCCAGCAGCCTTCTTGGACTGCCAGATACGCAGTATTTT
D gene: TRBD2; V gene: TRBV7-8; J gene: TRBJ2-3; clone size: NA; CDR3 protein: CASSLGIRLAGAGTQYF; CDR3 DNA: TGTGCCAGCAGCTTAGGAATTAGACTAGCGGGGGCCGGTACGCAGTATTTT
D gene: NA; V gene: TRBV19; J gene: TRBJ1-1; clone size: NA; CDR3 protein: CASSAAWGAINEAFF; CDR3 DNA: TGTGCCAGTAGTGCCGCATGGGGCGCTATAAATGAAGCTTTCTTT
D gene: NA; V gene: TRBV7-2; J gene: TRBJ2-1; clone size: NA; CDR3 protein: CASSLVVGGRDEQFF; CDR3 DNA: TGTGCCAGCAGCTTAGTGGTGGGGGGAAGGGATGAGCAGTTCTTC
D gene: NA; V gene: TRBV5-1; J gene: TRBJ1-2; clone size: NA; CDR3 protein: CASSSSSYGYTF; CDR3 DNA: TGCGCCAGCAGCTCTTCCTCCTATGGCTACACCTTC
D gene: TRBD1; V gene: TRBV5-1; J gene: TRBJ2-5; clone size: NA; CDR3 protein: CASSRLQGAVETQYF; CDR3 DNA: TGCGCCAGCAGTCGACTACAGGGGGCTGTAGAGACCCAGTACTTC
D gene: NA; V gene: TRBV7-9; J gene: TRBJ1-6; clone size: NA; CDR3 protein: CASSLIAGKISYNSPLHF; CDR3 DNA: TGTGCCAGCAGCTTGATTGCAGGGAAGATATCCTATAATTCACCCCTCCACTTT
D gene: NA; V gene: TRBV7-2; J gene: TRBJ2-1; clone size: NA; CDR3 protein: CASSLGSGTDNEQFF; CDR3 DNA: TGTGCCAGCAGCTTAGGAAGCGGGACAGACAATGAGCAGTTCTTC
D gene: NA; V gene: TRBV7-9; J gene: TRBJ1-2; clone size: NA; CDR3 protein: CASSTAPNYGYTF; CDR3 DNA: TGTGCCAGCAGCACCGCTCCTAACTATGGCTACACCTTC
D gene: NA; V gene: TRBV5-1; J gene: TRBJ1-2; clone size: NA; CDR3 protein: CASSSGQNYGYTF; CDR3 DNA: TGCGCCAGCAGCTCCGGACAGAACTATGGCTACACCTTC
D gene: NA; V gene: TRBV21-1; J gene: TRBJ2-3; clone size: NA; CDR3 protein: CASSPYRETSTDTQYF; CDR3 DNA: TGTGCCAGCAGCCCGTACAGGGAAACTAGCACAGATACGCAGTATTTT
D gene: NA; V gene: TRBV5-1; J gene: TRBJ1-4; clone size: NA; CDR3 protein: CASRQGEGEKLFF; CDR3 DNA: TGCGCCAGCAGGCAAGGGGAGGGTGAAAAACTGTTTTTT
D gene: NA; V gene: TRBV15; J gene: TRBJ2-1; clone size: once; CDR3 protein: CATSRDGARSYNEQFF; CDR3 DNA: TGTGCCACCAGCAGAGATGGGGCACGTTCCTACAATGAGCAGTTCTTC
D gene: NA; V gene: TRBV28; J gene: TRBJ1-2; clone size: NA; CDR3 protein: CASRSFGEAGSPVGRVFAGYTF; CDR3 DNA: TGTGCCAGCAGATCATTTGGCGAGGCCGGTTCACCCGTAGGAAGGGTTTTCGCTGGCTACACCTTC
D gene: NA; V gene: TRBV5-1; J gene: TRBJ2-1; clone size: NA; CDR3 protein: CASSLGSNNEQFF; CDR3 DNA: TGCGCCAGCAGCCTCGGGTCGAACAATGAGCAGTTCTTC
D gene: NA; V gene: TRBV9; J gene: TRBJ2-6; clone size: NA; CDR3 protein: CASSVAGANVLTF; CDR3 DNA: TGTGCCAGCAGCGTAGCTGGGGCCAACGTCCTGACTTTC
D gene: TRBD1; V gene: TRBV6-5; J gene: TRBJ1-4; clone size: NA; CDR3 protein: CASRTGQGKEKLFF; CDR3 DNA: TGTGCCAGCAGAACGGGACAGGGAAAAGAAAAACTGTTTTTT
D gene: TRBD1; V gene: TRBV30; J gene: TRBJ1-5; clone size: NA; CDR3 protein: CAWSEQGKGNQPQHF; CDR3 DNA: TGTGCCTGGAGTGAACAGGGGAAGGGCAATCAGCCCCAGCATTTT
D gene: TRBD1; V gene: TRBV5-6; J gene: TRBJ2-7; clone size: NA; CDR3 protein: CASSRRSTGGPYEQYF; CDR3 DNA: TGTGCCAGCAGCCGTAGGTCGACAGGGGGCCCCTACGAGCAGTACTTC
D gene: TRBD2; V gene: TRBV12-5; J gene: TRBJ2-7; clone size: NA; CDR3 protein: CASGIAGGTYEQYF; CDR3 DNA: TGTGCTAGTGGAATAGCGGGGGGGACCTACGAGCAGTACTTC
D gene: NA; V gene: TRBV5-1; J gene: TRBJ2-7; clone size: NA; CDR3 protein: CASTRSGQGTYEQYF; CDR3 DNA: TGCGCCAGCACTCGCAGCGGGCAGGGGACCTACGAGCAGTACTTC
D gene: NA; V gene: TRBV2; J gene: TRBJ1-2; clone size: NA; CDR3 protein: CASSESADGYTF; CDR3 DNA: TGTGCCAGCAGTGAAAGTGCTGATGGCTACACCTTC
D gene: NA; V gene: TRBV5-4; J gene: TRBJ2-7; clone size: NA; CDR3 protein: CASSLVRYEQYF; CDR3 DNA: TGTGCCAGCAGCTTGGTTCGATACGAGCAGTACTTC
D gene: NA; V gene: TRBV7-4; J gene: TRBJ2-7; clone size: NA; CDR3 protein: CASSLSPGPEGQYF; CDR3 DNA: TGTGCCAGCAGCTTATCTCCAGGGCCCGAGGGGCAGTACTTC
D gene: NA; V gene: TRBV7-2; J gene: TRBJ2-1; clone size: NA; CDR3 protein: CASSLGTGTYNEQFF; CDR3 DNA: TGTGCCAGCAGCTTAGGGACTGGGACCTACAATGAGCAGTTCTTC
D gene: NA; V gene: TRBV2; J gene: TRBJ1-5; clone size: NA; CDR3 protein: CASNREDNQPQHF; CDR3 DNA: TGTGCCAGCAACAGGGAGGACAATCAGCCCCAGCATTTT
D gene: TRBD2; V gene: TRBV30; J gene: TRBJ2-5; clone size: NA; CDR3 protein: CAWSVGGRRETQYF; CDR3 DNA: TGTGCCTGGAGTGTAGGCGGGAGACGGGAGACCCAGTACTTC
D gene: NA; V gene: TRBV9; J gene: TRBJ1-2; clone size: NA; CDR3 protein: CASSVAEGWVGYTF; CDR3 DNA: TGTGCCAGCAGCGTAGCAGAGGGTTGGGTTGGCTACACCTTC
D gene: NA; V gene: TRBV5-1; J gene: TRBJ1-3; clone size: NA; CDR3 protein: CASSLANRHSGNTIYF; CDR3 DNA: TGCGCCAGCAGCTTGGCTAACAGACACTCTGGAAACACCATATATTTT
D gene: NA; V gene: TRBV6-5; J gene: TRBJ1-1; clone size: NA; CDR3 protein: CASSRGRLEGAFF; CDR3 DNA: TGTGCCAGCAGTAGAGGGCGCCTTGAGGGAGCTTTCTTT
D gene: TRBD2; V gene: TRBV30; J gene: TRBJ2-7; clone size: NA; CDR3 protein: CAWSRTSGAYEQYF; CDR3 DNA: TGTGCCTGGAGCCGGACTAGCGGAGCCTACGAGCAGTACTTC
D gene: TRBD1; V gene: TRBV6-5; J gene: TRBJ1-3; clone size: NA; CDR3 protein: CASARQGYSGNTIYF; CDR3 DNA: TGTGCCAGCGCCCGACAGGGTTACTCCGGAAACACCATATATTTT
D gene: TRBD1; V gene: TRBV7-9; J gene: TRBJ1-2; clone size: NA; CDR3 protein: CASSPPGQGVGYGYTF; CDR3 DNA: TGTGCCAGCAGCCCGCCGGGACAGGGGGTGGGGTATGGCTACACCTTC
D gene: TRBD2; V gene: TRBV7-9; J gene: TRBJ2-3; clone size: NA; CDR3 protein: CASSLGVTSGGADTQYF; CDR3 DNA: TGTGCCAGCAGCTTAGGCGTCACTAGCGGGGGGGCAGATACGCAGTATTTT
D gene: NA; V gene: TRBV9; J gene: TRBJ2-3; clone size: NA; CDR3 protein: CASSVVPDTQYF; CDR3 DNA: TGTGCCAGCAGCGTAGTTCCAGATACGCAGTATTTT
D gene: TRBD2; V gene: TRBV9; J gene: TRBJ2-1; clone size: few; CDR3 protein: CASSLGTSALRTGVNEQFF; CDR3 DNA: TGTGCCAGCAGCCTAGGGACTAGCGCCTTGAGGACGGGGGTAAATGAGCAGTTCTTC